This entry features one T cell receptor beta chain sequence. What it recognizes is unknown. TCRdb used MiXCR to reprocess the RT-PCR reads, holding one entry per CDR3 protein. The sample lists more than 600,000 distinct CDR3 sequences, around 20% occurring once. The source of the sample is a study of response to subunit inactivated influenza vaccine. Study-wide points: The authors suggested that every seasonal influenza vaccination recruits few new T cells.

The specimen was PBMCs from blood, collected around 5 days after vaccination. This receptor was taken from a man over 45 who received an inactivated influenza vaccine.

CDR3 protein: CASSLQGNSSYEQYF. CDR3 DNA: TGTGCCAGCAGCTTACAGGGAAACAGCTCCTACGAGCAGTACTTC. The J gene is TRBJ2-7, the V gene TRBV7-4, with a tentative D call TRBD1 (5 bases). Germline loops: CDR1 SGHVT, CDR2 SQSDAQ. V was cut by 2 bases and J by 0 bases, with 11 bases left in between. The CDR3 contains 15 residues.